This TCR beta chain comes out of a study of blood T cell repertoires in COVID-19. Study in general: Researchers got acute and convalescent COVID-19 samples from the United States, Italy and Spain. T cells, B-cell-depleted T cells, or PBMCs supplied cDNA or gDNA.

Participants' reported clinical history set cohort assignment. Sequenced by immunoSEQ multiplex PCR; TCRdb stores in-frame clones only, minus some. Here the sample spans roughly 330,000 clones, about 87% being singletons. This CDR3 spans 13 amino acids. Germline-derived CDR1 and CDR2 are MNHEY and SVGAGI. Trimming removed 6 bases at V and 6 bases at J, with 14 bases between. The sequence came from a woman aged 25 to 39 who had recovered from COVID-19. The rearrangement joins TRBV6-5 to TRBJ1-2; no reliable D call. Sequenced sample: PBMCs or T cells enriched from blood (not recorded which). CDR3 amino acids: CASRSHSLNGYTF. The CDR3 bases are TGTGCCAGCAGATCGCACAGCTTGAATGGCTACACCTTC.